The clone carrying this T cell receptor (beta chain) was seen a handful of times. Its antigen is as yet unknown. Germline V gene sequence: CDR1 SEHNR, CDR2 FQNEAQ (reference sequence). CDR3 length: 16 amino acids. V lost 7 bases and J 0 bases, leaving 13 bases between the germline ends. The source of the sample is a study of CD8 T cells in ankylosing spondylitis. Study results and caveats: It was reported that disease-linked clones were significantly enriched in matched ankylosing spondylitis synovial fluid. Blood from ankylosing spondylitis patients appeared to carry a characteristic roughly 8-variant TCR beta motif. Reports of some motif variants in reactive arthritis synovial fluid and blood predate this one.

Libraries for TCR beta were made by quantitative 5'-RACE with molecular barcodes. TCRdb used MiXCR to reprocess the 5' RACE reads, holding one entry per CDR3 protein. The table lists about 500,000 distinct CDR3 sequences, about 13% of them singletons, with under 7.5% in the top ten. V usage is TRBV7-9 and J usage is TRBJ2-6; D call uncertain. This receptor was obtained from a male donor with ankylosing spondylitis. Sequences were obtained from blood, either unsorted or a sorted T cell fraction (not recorded which). CDR3 region: CASIRLLSSGANVLTF. CDR3 DNA: TGTGCCAGCATCCGTCTGCTTAGCTCTGGGGCCAACGTCCTGACTTTC.